These T cell receptor beta chains were read from a single sample in a study of blood T cells in healthy people across ages. MiXCR, run by TCRdb on the 5' RACE reads, gives a single entry per CDR3 protein. The sample carries about 640,000 distinct CDR3 sequences, about 30% recorded once. Source material: blood. The receptors shown here come from an elderly woman in good health. Each CDR3 is given with its conserved first and last residue. D genes are given only for firm matches. Rows give clone size only sometimes, using once, few, many, or a class for an expanded clone.

cdr3_aa: CASSRALGTSYEQYF
cdr3_nt: TGTGCCAGCAGCCGCGCCTTAGGCACTTCCTACGAGCAGTACTTC
j_call: TRBJ2-7
d_call: .
clone_size: many
v_call: TRBV9

cdr3_aa: CASSYAFASTDTQYF
cdr3_nt: TGTGCCAGCAGTTACGCGTTTGCTAGCACAGATACGCAGTATTTT
j_call: TRBJ2-3
d_call: .
clone_size: .
v_call: TRBV6-5

cdr3_aa: CASSLGAEDNTQYF
cdr3_nt: TGTGCCAGCAGCTTAGGGGCAGAGGACAATACGCAGTATTTT
j_call: TRBJ2-3
d_call: .
clone_size: .
v_call: TRBV7-2

cdr3_aa: CASSTGGEGADVQYF
cdr3_nt: TGTGCCAGCAGCACCGGGGGGGAGGGGGCAGATGTGCAGTATTTT
j_call: TRBJ2-3
d_call: .
clone_size: .
v_call: TRBV12-3/TRBV12-4

cdr3_aa: CASSQVGGQPEQYF
cdr3_nt: TGCGCCAGCAGCCAAGTAGGCGGACAGCCAGAGCAGTACTTC
j_call: TRBJ2-7
d_call: .
clone_size: .
v_call: TRBV4-3

cdr3_aa: CASSVRGGYQETQYF
cdr3_nt: TGTGCCAGCAGCGTAAGAGGGGGTTACCAAGAGACCCAGTACTTC
j_call: TRBJ2-5
d_call: .
clone_size: .
v_call: TRBV9

cdr3_aa: CASSSTGVDNEQFF
cdr3_nt: TGTGCCAGCAGCAGCACAGGAGTGGATAATGAGCAGTTCTTC
j_call: TRBJ2-1
d_call: .
clone_size: .
v_call: TRBV7-8

cdr3_aa: CSASLTGFTDTQYF
cdr3_nt: TGCAGTGCTAGTCTGACAGGCTTCACAGATACGCAGTATTTT
j_call: TRBJ2-3
d_call: .
clone_size: many
v_call: TRBV20-1

cdr3_aa: CASSLDAGSLYGYTF
cdr3_nt: TGCGCCAGCAGCTTGGACGCAGGGTCCTTATATGGCTACACCTTC
j_call: TRBJ1-2
d_call: .
clone_size: many
v_call: TRBV5-1

cdr3_aa: CASSLGGSVKNIQYF
cdr3_nt: TGTGCCAGCAGTTTGGGGGGGAGCGTCAAAAACATTCAGTACTTC
j_call: TRBJ2-4
d_call: TRBD2
clone_size: few
v_call: TRBV28

cdr3_aa: CASSSVQGSYEQYF
cdr3_nt: TGCGCCAGCAGCTCTGTCCAGGGGTCCTACGAGCAGTACTTC
j_call: TRBJ2-7
d_call: .
clone_size: .
v_call: TRBV5-1

cdr3_aa: CASSSLGRVSGNTIYF
cdr3_nt: TGTGCCAGCAGCTCTCTGGGCAGGGTCTCTGGAAACACCATATATTTT
j_call: TRBJ1-3
d_call: .
clone_size: .
v_call: TRBV7-6

cdr3_aa: CASSPGLAGGHLEDTQYF
cdr3_nt: TGTGCCAGCAGCCCTGGACTAGCGGGGGGCCATTTGGAAGATACGCAGTATTTT
j_call: TRBJ2-3
d_call: TRBD2
clone_size: many
v_call: TRBV6-2/TRBV6-3